The 15 T cell receptor beta chains below all came from one sample that was sequenced in a study of T cells after posttransplantation cyclophosphamide (dated by TCRdb to 2016 to 2017). The method behind the library was the immunoSEQ multiplex PCR assay. TCRdb retrieved this table from immuneACCESS and kept in-frame rearrangements only. Not all clones are present; in checked studies, unresolved V genes account for under half, and no reason is known for the remainder. Present in this sample are approximately 2,000 clones, 85% to 95% of which were seen just once. The top ten clones comprise 1.4% of the sample. The sequenced sample was naive CD8+ T cells sorted from PBMCs. The receptors come from a woman aged 55-70 years in good health, CMV-negative, and a related stem cell transplant donor.

This clone was seen a single time. The chain joins TRBV13 to TRBJ2-1; TRBD2 matches at 9 bases. Germline lookup yields CDR1 PRHDT and CDR2 FYEKMQ (reference sequence). Losses at the gene ends were 1 base for V and 4 bases for J; bases not matched to a gene: 5. The CDR3 totals 16 residues. The CDR3 sequence: CASSLVSSGIYNEQFF. Written as DNA, the CDR3 is TGTGCCAGCAGCTTAGTGTCTAGCGGGATATACAATGAGCAGTTCTTC.

CDR3 sequence: CASSALSGGDEKLFF. The DNA for the CDR3 is TGTGCCAGCAGCGCCCTATCAGGGGGTGATGAAAAACTGTTTTTT. The chain couples TRBV7-9 to TRBJ1-4; 7 bases match TRBD1. Germline-derived CDR1 and CDR2 are SEHNR and FQNEAQ (reference sequence). The CDR3 has 15 amino acids. V shed 5 bases and J 6 bases; nucleotides not matched to a gene: 9.

This clone was found a few times. The chain links TRBV7-2 to TRBJ2-5; the match to TRBD2 covers 9 bases. The CDR3 is made up of 16 amino acids. Germline trimming cut 2 bases from V and 5 bases from J; bases unmatched to any gene: 9. Germline V lookup: CDR1 SGHTA, CDR2 FQGNSA. This CDR3 reads CASSLMRGGGSETQYF. CDR3 nucleotides: TGTGCCAGCAGCTTAATGCGGGGGGGCGGGTCGGAGACCCAGTACTTC.

This chain joins TRBV27 and TRBJ1-6; TRBD1 aligns across 7 bases. The V and J ends lost 4 bases and 10 bases, in that order; junction bases with no gene match: 13. The CDR3 has 16 amino acids. Germline V lookup: CDR1 MNHEY, CDR2 SMNVEV (reference sequence). As DNA, the CDR3 is TGTGCCAGCAGTTCAAACCGGGACAGAGGTAGCTCACCCCTCCACTTT. It translates to CASSSNRDRGSSPLHF.

The chain couples TRBV6-5 to TRBJ2-6; D remains ambiguous. The CDR3 consists of 15 residues. V lost 2 bases, J lost 0 bases, and 5 bases lay in between. Germline-derived CDR1 and CDR2 are MNHEY and SVGAGI. The CDR3, as DNA: TGTGCCAGCAGTTACGAGCTCTCTGGGGCCAACGTCCTGACTTTC. Protein sequence: CASSYELSGANVLTF.

The chain joins TRBV13 to TRBJ2-5; 7 nucleotides align to TRBD2. J was trimmed by 5 bases and V by 5 bases; bases with no gene match: 11. The germline CDR1 and CDR2 sequences are PRHDT and FYEKMQ (reference sequence). The CDR3 loop spans 15 amino acids. The CDR3 region is CASSNRDAGAETQYF. CDR3 nucleotide sequence: TGTGCCAGCAGCAACCGGGACGCGGGAGCGGAGACCCAGTACTTC.

This rearrangement joins TRBV27 to TRBJ1-1; D possibly corresponds to TRBD1 (6 bases). This CDR3 spans 15 amino acids. The germline V gene has CDR1 MNHEY and CDR2 SMNVEV (reference sequence). The V gene lost 2 bases and the J gene lost 3 bases, with 13 bases spanning the gap. CDR3 sequence (DNA): TGTGCCAGCAGTTTAAGAGGAGGACAGTACACTGAAGCTTTCTTT. Its translation: CASSLRGGQYTEAFF.

In regard to this clone: The junction departs from germline at one end; a sequencing error may be responsible. The chain employs TRBV28 and TRBJ2-7; 11 bases match TRBD2. Germline V lookup: CDR1 MDHEN, CDR2 SYDVKM. The CDR3 has 11 residues. The CDR3 loop reads CASRTILAGEF. The CDR3 DNA is TGTGCCAGCAGGACTATACTAGCGGGAGAATTC.

J is TRBJ1-2 and V is TRBV7-9; 7 bases fit TRBD1. CDR3 length equals 14 residues. V trimming: 1 base; J trimming: 4 bases; junction bases outside the gene matches: 3. CDR1 is SEHNR and CDR2 is FQNEAQ in the germline V gene (reference sequence). DNA of the CDR3: TGTGCCAGCAGCTTAGTCTCAGGGGGCTATGGCTACACCTTC. Translation: CASSLVSGGYGYTF. Based on the CDR3 plus reference TRBV7-9 and TRBJ1-2, the full variable domain is DTGVSQNPRHKITKRGQNVTFRCDPISEHNRLYWYRQTLGQGPEFLTYFQNEAQLEKSRLLSDRFSAERPKGSFSTLEIQRTEQGDSAMYLCASSLVSGGYGYTFGSGTRLTVV.

Points on this clone: The sample holds other DNA sequences that translate to the same CDR3. The V call is TRBV13, the J call TRBJ2-5, with TRBD2 identical over 8 bases. V trimming: 0 bases; J trimming: 3 bases; junction bases outside the gene matches: 3. The CDR3 has 15 amino acids. CDR1 is PRHDT, CDR2 FYEKMQ, per germline (reference sequence). The CDR3 is CASSLGNGGEETQYF. CDR3 DNA sequence: TGTGCCAGCAGCTTAGGAAACGGGGGGGAAGAGACCCAGTACTTC.

The V gene is TRBV28, the J gene TRBJ1-2; D gene uncertain. V shed 5 bases and J shed 4 bases, with 14 bases lying between them. This CDR3 region has 14 residues. Per germline, CDR1 MDHEN and CDR2 SYDVKM. As DNA, the CDR3 is TGTGCCAGCAGTGCCCGTCTAACGGGCTATGGCTACACCTTC. Amino acid sequence: CASSARLTGYGYTF.

The chain combines TRBV5-4 with TRBJ2-2; D is possibly TRBD2 (6 bases). The ends were cut back, 2 bases at V and 7 bases at J, with 6 bases in the middle. CDR3 length: 12 residues. In germline, CDR1 is SGHNT, CDR2 YYREEE (reference sequence). The CDR3 here is CASSFGGGELFF. CDR3 nucleotide sequence: TGTGCCAGCAGCTTCGGGGGCGGGGAGCTGTTTTTT.

V is TRBV5-6 and J is TRBJ2-7; D is undetermined. V was clipped by 2 bases and J by 6 bases, with 6 bases between them. Germline V gene sequence: CDR1 SGHDT, CDR2 YYEEEE. The CDR3 is 11 residues long. The CDR3 loop is CASSFEVEQYF. In nucleotides, the CDR3 is TGTGCCAGCAGCTTTGAGGTCGAGCAGTACTTC.

The V call is TRBV7-9, the J call TRBJ1-1; perhaps TRBD1 as D (6 bases). This CDR3 region has 16 residues. From germline, CDR1 is SEHNR and CDR2 FQNEAQ (reference sequence). Trimming pared 4 bases from V and 1 base from J, leaving 16 bases between. CDR3 sequence: CASSSTSGQTNTEAFF. Written as DNA, the CDR3 is TGTGCCAGCAGCTCCACCTCAGGACAGACGAACACTGAAGCTTTCTTT.

Only one count was recorded for this clone. The V call is TRBV11-2, the J call TRBJ1-5; 8 bases map to TRBD1. The junction had 2 bases not matched to a gene; V was cut back by 5 bases and J by 5 bases. CDR1 and CDR2 from the germline V gene are SGHAT and FQNNGV. The CDR3 consists of 13 residues. CDR3 nucleotides: TGTGCCAGCAGCCTGACAGGGGATCAGCCCCAGCATTTT. This translates into CASSLTGDQPQHF.